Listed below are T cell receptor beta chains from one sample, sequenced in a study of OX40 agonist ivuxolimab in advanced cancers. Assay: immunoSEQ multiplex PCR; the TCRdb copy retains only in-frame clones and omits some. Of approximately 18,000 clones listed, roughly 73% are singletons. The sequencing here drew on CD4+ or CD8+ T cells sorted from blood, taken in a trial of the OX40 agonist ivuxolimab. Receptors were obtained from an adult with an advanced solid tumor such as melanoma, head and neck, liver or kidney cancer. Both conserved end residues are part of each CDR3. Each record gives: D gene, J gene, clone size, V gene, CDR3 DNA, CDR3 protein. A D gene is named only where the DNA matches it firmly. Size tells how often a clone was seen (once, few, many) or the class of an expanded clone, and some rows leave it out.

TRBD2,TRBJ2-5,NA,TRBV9,TGTGCCAGCAGCACGGGACTAGCGGGGCTAGAGACCCAGTACTTC,CASSTGLAGLETQYF
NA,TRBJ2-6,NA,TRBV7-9,TGTGCCAGCAGCCGAACGGGGGAGGCTGGGGCCAACGTCCTGACTTTC,CASSRTGEAGANVLTF
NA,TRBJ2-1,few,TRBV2,TGTGCCAGCAGTGACTATTCATCCTACAATGAGCAGTTCTTC,CASSDYSSYNEQFF
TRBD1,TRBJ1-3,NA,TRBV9,TGTGCCAGCAAGGGGGCAGCGGGAAACACCATATATTTT,CASKGAAGNTIYF
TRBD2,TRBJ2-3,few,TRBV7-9,TGTGCCAGCAGCCATGGGGTAGCGGGGGGCACAGATACGCAGTATTTT,CASSHGVAGGTDTQYF
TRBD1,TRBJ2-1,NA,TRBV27,TGTGCCAGCAGTCCTGGGACAGCCTCCTACAATGAGCAGTTCTTC,CASSPGTASYNEQFF
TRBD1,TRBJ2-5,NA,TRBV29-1,TGCAGCGTTGAAGCAGGAGGACAGGGGGAATGGGAGACCCAGTACTTC,CSVEAGGQGEWETQYF
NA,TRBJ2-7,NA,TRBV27,TGTGCCAGCAGTTTATTAGGCTCCACCGGATCCTACGAGCAGTACTTC,CASSLLGSTGSYEQYF
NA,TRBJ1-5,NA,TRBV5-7,TGTGCCAGCATAGGGTTTTGGAGTAATCAGCCCCAGCATTTT,CASIGFWSNQPQHF
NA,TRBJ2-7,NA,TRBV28,TGTGCCAGCAGTTTATTCCCAGGAGGAGCCTACGAGCAGTACTTC,CASSLFPGGAYEQYF
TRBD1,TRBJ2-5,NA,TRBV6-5,TGTGCCAGCAGTTCCCTGGACAGGGGTCTAGAGACCCAGTACTTC,CASSSLDRGLETQYF
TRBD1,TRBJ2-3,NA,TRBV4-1,TGCGCCAGCAGCCAAGGGACAGGGGTGGCAGATACGCAGTATTTT,CASSQGTGVADTQYF
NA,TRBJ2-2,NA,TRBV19,TGTGCCAGTAGTATCACAGACACCGGGGAGCTGTTTTTT,CASSITDTGELFF
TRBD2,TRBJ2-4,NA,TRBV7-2,TGTGCCAGCAGCTTCGCCCGGGACTACAGTACGAAAAACATTCAGTACTTC,CASSFARDYSTKNIQYF
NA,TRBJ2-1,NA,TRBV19,TGTGCCAGTAGTATAGGCAGGGGCTCCTACAATGAGCAGTTCTTC,CASSIGRGSYNEQFF
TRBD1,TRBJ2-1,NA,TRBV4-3,TGCGCCAGCAGCCGCGGACAGGGGGCATGGGATTTGTTCTTC,CASSRGQGAWDLFF
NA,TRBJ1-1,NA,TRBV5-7,TGTGCCAGCAGCTTGGGCGGAAACACTGAAGCTTTCTTT,CASSLGGNTEAFF
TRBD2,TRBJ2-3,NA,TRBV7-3,TGTGCCAGCAGCTACGGACTAGCGGGAAGCACAGATACGCAGTATTTT,CASSYGLAGSTDTQYF
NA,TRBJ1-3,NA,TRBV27,TGTGCCAGCAGGCGACTAGGGGAACTGACTGGAGGAAACACCATATATTTT,CASRRLGELTGGNTIYF
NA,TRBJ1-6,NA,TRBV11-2,TGTGCCAGCAGCAGCTTAACGGAAGGGGGAGGATCCTATAATTCACCCCTCCACTTT,CASSSLTEGGGSYNSPLHF
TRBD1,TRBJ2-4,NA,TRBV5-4,TGTGCCAGCAGGCTAGGGACAGGGGGCGCAAACATTCAGTACTTC,CASRLGTGGANIQYF
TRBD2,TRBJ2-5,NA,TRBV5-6,TGTGCCAGCAGCTTGGCGCTAGCGGGGGGCGTAGAGACCCAGTACTTC,CASSLALAGGVETQYF
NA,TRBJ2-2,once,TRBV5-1,TGCGCCAGCAGAGGGGTATCTGGCCCCGGGGAGCTGTTTTTT,CASRGVSGPGELFF
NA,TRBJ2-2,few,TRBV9,TGTGCCAGCAGCGTAACCACTCTGGGGGAGCTGTTTTTT,CASSVTTLGELFF
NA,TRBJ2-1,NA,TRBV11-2,TGTGCCAGCAGCTTACGGGACAATGAGCAGTTCTTC,CASSLRDNEQFF
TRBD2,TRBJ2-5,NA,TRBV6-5,TGTGCCAGCATCCCGGGGTACGGGGGGGAAGAGACCCAGTACTTC,CASIPGYGGEETQYF
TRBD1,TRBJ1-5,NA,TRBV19,TGTGCCAGTAGAAGGGACAGGGGGCTGAAGAATCAGCCCCAGCATTTT,CASRRDRGLKNQPQHF
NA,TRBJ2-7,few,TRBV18,TGTGCCAGCTCACCGGGCAGCGAGCAGTACTTC,CASSPGSEQYF
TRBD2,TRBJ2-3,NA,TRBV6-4,TGTGCCAGCAGTGAGCTAGCGGGGTATAGCACAGATACGCAGTATTTT,CASSELAGYSTDTQYF
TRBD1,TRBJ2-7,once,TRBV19,TGTGCCAGTAGTCATGGGACAGGTGAATTGTACGAGCAGTACTTC,CASSHGTGELYEQYF
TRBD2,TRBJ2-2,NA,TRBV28,TGTGCCAGCAGTCGACTCGGACTAGCGGGAGACACCGGGGAGCTGTTTTTT,CASSRLGLAGDTGELFF
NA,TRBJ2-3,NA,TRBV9,TGTGCCAGCAGCGGGGGGTCAGGGGCAGATACGCAGTATTTT,CASSGGSGADTQYF
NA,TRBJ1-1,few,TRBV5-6,TGTGCCAGCAGCTTGGCCGAGGGGGGAGCTTTCTTT,CASSLAEGGAFF
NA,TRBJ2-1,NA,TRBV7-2,TGTGCCAGCAGACAGGGTGGGGAGCAGTTCTTC,CASRQGGEQFF
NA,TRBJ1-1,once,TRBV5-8,TGTGCCAGCAGCTTGCGAGGGACTGAAGCTTTCTTT,CASSLRGTEAFF
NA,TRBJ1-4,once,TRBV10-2,TGCGCCAGCAGTGAGTCGGGTAGGAAACTGTTTTTT,CASSESGRKLFF
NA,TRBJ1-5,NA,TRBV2,TGTGCCAGCAGTGAAATGGGCTTTAATCAGCCCCAGCATTTT,CASSEMGFNQPQHF
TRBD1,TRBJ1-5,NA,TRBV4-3,TGCGCCAGCAGCCAAGATCAGGGGGCAATGGGACAGCCCCAGCATTTT,CASSQDQGAMGQPQHF
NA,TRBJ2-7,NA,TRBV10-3,TGTGCCATCAGTTCTGGGGACACCCTCTACGAGCAGTACTTC,CAISSGDTLYEQYF
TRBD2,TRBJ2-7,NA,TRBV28,TGTGCCAGCAGCCCTTTGGGACTAGCGGGAACAGCTTCCTACGAGCAGTACTTC,CASSPLGLAGTASYEQYF
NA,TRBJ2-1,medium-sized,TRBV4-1,TGCGCCAGCAGCCAAGAGGAGGGGAACAATGAGCAGTTCTTC,CASSQEEGNNEQFF
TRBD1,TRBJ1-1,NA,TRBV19,TGTGCCAGTAGTATTCGGGACAGGGGGATTCTTGCTTTCTTT,CASSIRDRGILAFF
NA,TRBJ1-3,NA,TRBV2,TGTGCCAGAACAGGGCGAGTGGGAAACACCATATATTTT,CARTGRVGNTIYF
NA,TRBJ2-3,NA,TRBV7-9,TGTGCCAGCAGCTTAGAGCAGACAGATACGCAGTATTTT,CASSLEQTDTQYF
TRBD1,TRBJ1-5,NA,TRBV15,TGTGCCACCAGCAGACATCCGGGACAGGGGGCAGAGCCCCAGCATTTT,CATSRHPGQGAEPQHF
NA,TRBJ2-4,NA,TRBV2,TGTGCCAGCAGTTCACGTGTAGCCAAAAACATTCAGTACTTC,CASSSRVAKNIQYF
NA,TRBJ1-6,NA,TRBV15,TGTGCCACCAGCTCTAAGAGTATAGTCAGTTCACCCCTCCACTTT,CATSSKSIVSSPLHF
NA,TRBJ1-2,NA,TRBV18,TGTGCCAGCTCACCAAATTCCGCCACAACTAACTATGGCTACACCTTC,CASSPNSATTNYGYTF
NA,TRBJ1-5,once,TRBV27,TGTGCCAGCAGTTTAGTGACCGACGCTCAGCCCCAGCATTTT,CASSLVTDAQPQHF
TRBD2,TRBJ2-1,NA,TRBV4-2,TGTGCCAGCAGCCAAGTTCAGCGGGAGTCTTACAATGAGCAGTTCTTC,CASSQVQRESYNEQFF